The entry below gives a single TCR beta chain sequence along with its context. The data belong to a study of blood T cell repertoires in COVID-19. Profiled with immunoSEQ multiplex PCR; TCRdb holds only in-frame clones, not every one. The repertoire holds 84,000 or so clones, with about four fifths as singletons. The germline V gene encodes CDR1 MNHEY and CDR2 SVGEGT. This CDR3 has 14 amino acids. Trimming took 0 bases from V and 7 from J; bases not matched to a gene: 5. The origin of this receptor is a man aged 70 or older with COVID-19, enrolled during active disease. The specimen sequenced was peripheral blood. The genes are TRBV6-2 or TRBV6-3 and TRBJ1-2; 7 nucleotides agree with TRBD1. The DNA of the CDR3 is TGTGCCAGCAGTTACTCAGGGGGCGTTCTTGGCTACACCTTC. Amino acids: CASSYSGGVLGYTF.